The 21 T cell receptor beta chains below all came from one sample that was sequenced in a study of T cells in Graves' hyperthyroidism and ophthalmopathy. TCR beta CDR3 regions were amplified from RNA transcripts. HTBI primers were the set used in a first-round RT-PCR of the TCR CDR3. TCRdb ran MiXCR on the multiplex PCR reads and lists one entry per CDR3 protein. The profile shows 300,000 to 450,000 distinct CDR3 sequences, about 14% of them singletons. The material sequenced was blood. All receptors derive from an older woman with Graves' hyperthyroidism.

In this sample, this clonotype turned up many times. This chain uses TRBV3-1 with TRBJ1-2, with a weak D call TRBD1 (6 bases). Germline CDR1 is LGHDT and CDR2 is YNNKEL (reference sequence). Trimming shortened V by 0 bases and J by 0 bases, and 14 bases separated the two germline ends. This CDR3 is 17 amino acids long. CDR3 DNA: TGTGCCAGCAGCCAAGATATCATCACAGGGTCTAACTATGGCTACACCTTC. Its translation: CASSQDIITGSNYGYTF. The variable domain in full, completed from reference TRBV3-1 and TRBJ1-2, reads DTAVSQTPKYLVTQMGNDKSIKCEQNLGHDTMYWYKQDSKKFLKIMFSYNNKELIINETVPNRFSPKSPDKAHLNLHINSLELGDSAVYFCASSQDIITGSNYGYTFGSGTRLTVV.

The chain employs TRBV10-3 and TRBJ2-7, with unresolved D. Trimming removed 0 bases at V and 0 bases at J, with 9 bases between. The germline V gene encodes CDR1 ENHRY and CDR2 SYGVKD. CDR3 length equals 15 residues. CDR3 bases: TGTGCCATCAGTGAGTCTAAGACACTCTCCTACGAGCAGTACTTC. Its translation: CAISESKTLSYEQYF.

This clonotype was seen many times. The rearrangement uses TRBV10-3 and TRBJ2-7, with 11 bases aligning to TRBD2. The CDR3 contains 14 residues. V shed 4 bases, J shed 7 bases, and the junction held 6 bases outside the gene matches. The germline V gene encodes CDR1 ENHRY and CDR2 SYGVKD. The DNA for the CDR3 is TGTGCCATCAGTGCCGGGACTAGCGGACTGGAGCAGTACTTC. Amino acid sequence: CAISAGTSGLEQYF.

The gene calls are TRBV6-1 and TRBJ2-2; D unclear. Germline-derived CDR1 and CDR2 are MNHNS and SASEGT. The CDR3 is 13 residues long. With 6 bases removed from V and 3 bases from J, the gap between germline ends came to 8 bases. DNA of the CDR3: TGTGCCAGCAGATCCCGGGACACCGGGGAGCTGTTTTTT. Protein: CASRSRDTGELFF.

Many counts were recorded for this clonotype. This chain connects TRBV13 to TRBJ1-1; TRBD1 aligns across 8 bases. Germline V gives CDR1 PRHDT, CDR2 FYEKMQ (reference sequence). The CDR3 length is 14 residues. The V segment lost 5 bases and the J segment 10 bases; nucleotides outside the gene matches: 12. CDR3 sequence reads: CASSRPGQVSPAFF. DNA of the CDR3: TGTGCCAGCAGCCGGCCGGGACAGGTATCTCCAGCTTTCTTT.

The table lists this clonotype with many counts. The genes are TRBV6-1 and TRBJ2-1, with D possibly being TRBD2 (6 bases). V gave up 6 bases and J gave up 0 bases, with 15 bases separating them. This CDR3 comprises 16 residues. Germline assignment: CDR1 MNHNS and CDR2 SASEGT. The CDR3 here is CASRELASSSYNEQFF. The DNA of the CDR3 is TGTGCCAGCAGGGAGCTAGCGTCGAGCTCCTACAATGAGCAGTTCTTC.

Note on this clonotype: Being one base from a much bigger clone, this may be a read error. This chain connects TRBV7-9 to TRBJ1-2; possible D gene TRBD1, 5 bases. From germline, CDR1 is SEHNR and CDR2 FQNEAQ (reference sequence). There are 16 residues in the CDR3. As DNA, the CDR3 is TGTGCCAGCAGCTTAGATAGGACATGGACCTTATATGGCCACACCTTC. It is translated as CASSLDRTWTLYGHTF.

This clonotype was seen repeatedly, ten times or more. The chain recombines TRBV20-1 with TRBJ2-1; D possibly matches TRBD1 or TRBD2 (6 bases each). Germline-derived CDR1 and CDR2 are DFQATT and SNEGSKA (reference sequence). V dropped 3 bases and J dropped 7 bases, with 19 bases sitting between them. The CDR3 spans 15 residues. CDR3: CSASTGRSFTNEQFF. As DNA, the CDR3 is TGCAGTGCTAGCACAGGGAGGTCTTTCACGAATGAGCAGTTCTTC.

As to this clonotype: At one end, the junction sequence differs from germline, possibly due to a read error. CDR3 residues: CSARGMYSNNEQFF. The CDR3 DNA sequence: TGCAGTGCTAGAGGTATGTACTCCAACAATGAGCAGTTCTTC. This chain links TRBV20-1 with TRBJ2-1; no clear D. Germline CDR1 DFQATT, CDR2 SNEGSKA (reference sequence). This CDR3 region has 14 residues.

This clonotype came up many times. The chain carries TRBV12-3 or TRBV12-4 and TRBJ1-1; 7 bases agree with TRBD1. This CDR3 spans 13 amino acids. With V trimmed by 7 bases and J by 0 bases, 2 bases remained unmatched. The CDR3 loop is CASTGQLNTEAFF. The CDR3 DNA sequence: TGTGCCAGCACGGGACAGCTGAACACTGAAGCTTTCTTT.

The chain is built from TRBV27 and TRBJ1-4; D gene ambiguous. With 3 bases removed from V and 8 bases from J, the gap between germline ends came to 10 bases. Per germline, CDR1 MNHEY and CDR2 SMNVEV (reference sequence). The CDR3 spans 13 residues. CDR3 protein: CASSLRGFEKLFF. The CDR3 DNA follows: TGTGCCAGCAGTTTGAGAGGGTTCGAAAAACTGTTTTTT.

Remarks on this clonotype: At one end, the junction sequence differs from germline, possibly due to a read error. V gene TRBV11-2 combines with J gene TRBJ2-3; no firm D call. This CDR3 is 16 amino acids long. Germline V gene sequence: CDR1 SGHAT, CDR2 FQNNGV. The CDR3 coding sequence is TGTGCCGGCAGCTTATTGCGACCCAGTGGGACAGATACGCAGTATTTT. It is translated as CAGSLLRPSGTDTQYF.

This clonotype was seen ten or more times. V usage is TRBV20-1 and J usage is TRBJ2-3; maybe TRBD2 (6 bases). This CDR3 has 15 amino acids. Germline assignment: CDR1 DFQATT and CDR2 SNEGSKA (reference sequence). Trimming pared 0 bases from V and 1 base from J, leaving 11 bases between. Here the CDR3 reads CSARDSREGTDTQYF. The CDR3 region has the DNA TGCAGTGCTAGAGATTCGCGGGAAGGCACAGATACGCAGTATTTT.

This clonotype appeared many times. The CDR3: CASSAGAGNNEQFF. As DNA, the CDR3 is TGTGCCAGCAGTGCGGGGGCAGGGAACAATGAGCAGTTCTTC. V gene TRBV2 combines with J gene TRBJ2-1; D tentatively fits TRBD1 or TRBD2 (6 bases each). With 4 bases removed from V and 5 bases from J, the gap between germline ends came to 12 bases. The length of the CDR3 is 14 residues. The germline V gene encodes CDR1 SNHLY and CDR2 FYNNEI.

The gene calls are TRBV14 and TRBJ2-7; 11 bases match TRBD2. This CDR3 is built from 15 residues. J lost 4 bases, V lost 1 base, and 3 bases had no gene match. The germline V gene has CDR1 SGHDN and CDR2 FVKESK. DNA for the CDR3: TGTGCCAGCAGCCAAGGACTAGCGGGAAGGTACGAGCAGTACTTC. As protein: CASSQGLAGRYEQYF.

This sequence joins TRBV9 and TRBJ2-7, with 11 bases identical to TRBD2. With 3 bases clipped from V and 4 bases from J, the junction kept 9 bases outside the gene matches. Germline values: CDR1 SGDLS, CDR2 YYNGEE. The CDR3 runs 16 residues. In DNA form, the CDR3 reads TGTGCCAGCAGCGAGAAGGGGACTAGCGGAATATACGAGCAGTACTTC. It encodes CASSEKGTSGIYEQYF.

This clonotype turned up a few times. The chain recombines TRBV19 with TRBJ2-1; 8 bases fit TRBD2. The V gene's germline CDR1 is LNHDA and CDR2 SQIVND (reference sequence). Trimming removed 5 bases from V and 0 bases from J; junction bases left unmatched: 6. The CDR3 runs 16 residues. CDR3 sequence: CASSATSGSSYNEQFF. The CDR3 DNA is TGTGCCAGTAGTGCCACGAGCGGGAGCTCCTACAATGAGCAGTTCTTC.

The rearrangement joins TRBV19 to TRBJ2-1; a weak D match, TRBD2 (7 bases). Germline CDR1 and CDR2: LNHDA and SQIVND (reference sequence). Trimming shortened V by 7 bases and J by 7 bases, and 11 bases separated the two germline ends. This CDR3 is 12 amino acids long. The CDR3 sequence is CASIGGHNEQFF. CDR3 DNA sequence: TGTGCCAGTATCGGGGGGCATAATGAGCAGTTCTTC.

Many counts were recorded for this clonotype. This chain connects TRBV5-1 to TRBJ2-1; 9 nucleotides line up with TRBD2. Losses at the gene ends were 0 bases for V and 8 bases for J; bases not matched to a gene: 9. Germline CDR1 reads SGHRS; CDR2 reads YFSETQ. The CDR3 spans 16 residues. CDR3 sequence (DNA): TGCGCCAGCAGCTTGGCTGGCGGGAGGGGGGCCGATGAGCAGTTCTTC. It is translated as CASSLAGGRGADEQFF.

The sample holds many counts of this clonotype. This chain connects TRBV7-9 to TRBJ2-2; D is unresolved. This CDR3 is built from 15 residues. Germline lookup yields CDR1 SEHNR and CDR2 FQNEAQ (reference sequence). Trimming shortened V by 1 base and J by 6 bases, and 12 bases separated the two germline ends. The CDR3 DNA is TGTGCCAGCAGCTTAGTCGCTAGTAACGCCGGGGAGCTGTTTTTT. Its translation is CASSLVASNAGELFF.

This clonotype was seen just once. The V call is TRBV27, the J call TRBJ1-2, with D unclear. The V gene's germline CDR1 is MNHEY and CDR2 SMNVEV (reference sequence). V was shortened by 3 bases and J by 7 bases, with 9 bases between the two germline ends. CDR3 length: 12 amino acids. CDR3 protein: CASSFRISGYTF. Here the CDR3 DNA reads TGTGCCAGCAGTTTCCGGATTTCTGGCTACACCTTC.